This T cell receptor (beta chain) stems from a study of T cells in Graves' hyperthyroidism and ophthalmopathy. Study-wide background: Initial diagnosis, before any treatment, was when peripheral blood was collected. Findings and limits, study-wide: Most thyroid clonotypes that were expanded above 0.001 also turned up in blood. Stable hyperthyroidism was separated from ophthalmopathy by a model based on 13 V-J features.

This clonotype has ten or more counts. The antigen is undetermined. V gave up 3 bases and J gave up 6 bases; unmatched junction bases: 6. CDR1 MNHEY and CDR2 SMNVEV come from the germline V gene (reference sequence). This CDR3 comprises 14 residues. From RNA transcripts, TCR beta CDR3 regions were amplified. The HTBI primer set was used in a first-round RT-PCR of the TCR CDR3. TCRdb passed the multiplex PCR reads through MiXCR, listing each CDR3 protein once. The table has 600,000 to 750,000 distinct CDR3 sequences, roughly 17% seen once. Patients were aged 18 to 65, had disease duration under 2 months, and had newly diagnosed hyperthyroidism.

The chain joins TRBV27 to TRBJ2-7, with TRBD2 matching 9 bases. The source material was blood. This TCR was sampled from a man in his fifties or sixties with Graves' hyperthyroidism. The CDR3 protein is CASSLLAGPLEQYF. The DNA of the CDR3 is TGTGCCAGCAGTTTGCTAGCGGGACCACTCGAGCAGTACTTC.